The clone carrying this TCR beta chain was seen a single time. This entry comes from a study of blood T cell repertoires in COVID-19. Overall study: COVID-19 samples, acute and convalescent, were from the United States, Italy and Spain. From T cells, B-cell-depleted T cells, or PBMCs came the material, which was cDNA or gDNA.

CDR1 and CDR2 (germline): MDHEN, SYDVKM. The V end was cut by 3 bases, the J end by 1 base, with 10 bases between. The length of the CDR3 is 14 residues. In the source study's methods: For nucleated cells, counts were estimated from reference gene primer amplification. Some clones are missing from TCRdb's copy, which holds only in-frame ones; the method was immunoSEQ multiplex PCR. V and J calls and clone size come straight from that table; D and trimming were deduced from the DNA. The sample includes fewer than 70,000 clones, over 75% of them seen just once. The sequencing sample was made of peripheral blood. The chain employs TRBV28 and TRBJ2-7; D remains unclear. The receptor comes from a middle-aged man with acute or convalescent COVID-19. The DNA of the CDR3 is TGTGCCAGCAGTTTTACCCCGACATCCTACGAGCAGTACTTC. It is translated as CASSFTPTSYEQYF. Full variable domain (missing parts from reference TRBV28 and TRBJ2-7): DVKVTQSSRYLVKRTGEKVFLECVQDMDHENMFWYRQDPGLGLRLIYFSYDVKMKEKGDIPEGYSVSREKKERFSLILESASTNQTSMYLCASSFTPTSYEQYFGPGTRLTVT.